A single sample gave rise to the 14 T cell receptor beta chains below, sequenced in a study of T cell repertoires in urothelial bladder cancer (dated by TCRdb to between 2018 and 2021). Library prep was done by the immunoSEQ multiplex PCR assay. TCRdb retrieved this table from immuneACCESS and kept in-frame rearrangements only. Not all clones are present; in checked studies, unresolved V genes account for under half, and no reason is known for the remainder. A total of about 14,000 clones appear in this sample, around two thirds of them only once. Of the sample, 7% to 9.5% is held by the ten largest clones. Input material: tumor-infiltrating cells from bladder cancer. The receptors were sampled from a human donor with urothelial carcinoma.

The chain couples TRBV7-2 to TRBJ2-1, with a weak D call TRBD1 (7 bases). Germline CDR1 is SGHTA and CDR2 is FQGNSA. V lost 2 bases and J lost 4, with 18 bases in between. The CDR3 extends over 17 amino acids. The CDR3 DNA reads TGTGCCAGCAGCTTAAGGGCGGGGTCACAGGGGTACAATGAGCAGTTCTTC. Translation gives CASSLRAGSQGYNEQFF.

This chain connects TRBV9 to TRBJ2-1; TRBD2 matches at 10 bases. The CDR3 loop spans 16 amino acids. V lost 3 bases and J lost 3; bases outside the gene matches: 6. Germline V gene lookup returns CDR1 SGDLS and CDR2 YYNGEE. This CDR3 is CASSGIAGGLYNEQFF. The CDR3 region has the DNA TGTGCCAGCAGCGGAATAGCGGGGGGCCTCTACAATGAGCAGTTCTTC. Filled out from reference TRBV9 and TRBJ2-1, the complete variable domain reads DSGVTQTPKHLITATGQRVTLRCSPRSGDLSVYWYQQSLDQGLQFLIQYYNGEERAKGNILERFSAQQFPDLHSELNLSSLELGDSALYFCASSGIAGGLYNEQFFGPGTRLTVL.

In DNA, the CDR3 is TGTGCCAGCAGTCCCGGGTCCAGGAGGAATGAGCAGTTCTTC. Its translation is CASSPGSRRNEQFF. This chain links TRBV9 with TRBJ2-1; perhaps TRBD2 as D (5 bases). This CDR3 comprises 14 residues. Trimming stripped 5 bases from V and 7 bases from J, with 16 bases between. Germline V CDR1 and CDR2: SGDLS, YYNGEE.

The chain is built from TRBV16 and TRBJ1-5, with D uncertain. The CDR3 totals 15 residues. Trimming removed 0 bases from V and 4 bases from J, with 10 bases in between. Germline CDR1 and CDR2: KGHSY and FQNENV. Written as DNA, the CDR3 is TGTGCCAGCAGCCAATCGAGTTATCCGAATCAGCCCCAGCATTTT. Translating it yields CASSQSSYPNQPQHF. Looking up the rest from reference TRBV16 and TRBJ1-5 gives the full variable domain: GEEVAQTPKHLVRGEGQKAKLYCAPIKGHSYVFWYQQVLKNEFKFLISFQNENVFDETGMPKERFSAKCLPNSPCSLEIQATKLEDSAVYFCASSQSSYPNQPQHFGDGTRLSIL.

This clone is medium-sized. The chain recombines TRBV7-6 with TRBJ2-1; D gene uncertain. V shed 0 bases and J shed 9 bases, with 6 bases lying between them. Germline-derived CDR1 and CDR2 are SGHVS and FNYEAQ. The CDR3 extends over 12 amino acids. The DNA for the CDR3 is TGTGCCAGCAGCTTAGCAGGGTTTGAGCAGTTCTTC. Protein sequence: CASSLAGFEQFF.

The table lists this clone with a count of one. CDR3: CASSPDRGRYEQYV. The CDR3 nucleotides read TGTGCCAGCAGTCCGGACAGGGGGCGATACGAGCAGTACGTC. This chain joins TRBV6-5 and TRBJ2-7; 11 nucleotides agree with TRBD1. This CDR3 is built from 14 residues. Per germline, CDR1 MNHEY and CDR2 SVGAGI. The V gene end was trimmed by 5 bases and the J gene end by 4 bases; junction bases not matched to a gene: 4.

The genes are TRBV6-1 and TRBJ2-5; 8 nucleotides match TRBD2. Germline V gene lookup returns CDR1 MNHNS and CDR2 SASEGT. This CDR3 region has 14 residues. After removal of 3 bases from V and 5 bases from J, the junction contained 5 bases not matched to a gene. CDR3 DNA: TGTGCCAGCAGTGATAATACGGGAGGGGAGACCCAGTACTTC. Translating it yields CASSDNTGGETQYF.

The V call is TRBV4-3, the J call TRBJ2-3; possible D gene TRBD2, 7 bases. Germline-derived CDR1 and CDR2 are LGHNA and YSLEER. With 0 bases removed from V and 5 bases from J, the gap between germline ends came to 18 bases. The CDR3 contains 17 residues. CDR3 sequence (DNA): TGCGCCAGCAGCCAAGATAAGGGGGGGGTCCGAGGAGATACGCAGTATTTT. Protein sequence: CASSQDKGGVRGDTQYF.

CDR3 sequence: CASSRQGGETQYF. CDR3 in DNA: TGTGCCAGCAGCCGACAGGGAGGGGAGACCCAGTACTTC. The genes are TRBV11-3 and TRBJ2-5; D possibly uses TRBD1 or TRBD2 (7 bases each). From germline, CDR1 is SGHNT and CDR2 YENEEA. Trimming pared 5 bases from V and 5 bases from J, leaving 12 bases between. The CDR3 sequence is 13 residues long.

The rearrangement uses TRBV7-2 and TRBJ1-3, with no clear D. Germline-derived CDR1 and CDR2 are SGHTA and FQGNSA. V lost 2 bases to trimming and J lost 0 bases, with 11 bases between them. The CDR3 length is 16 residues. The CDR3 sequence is CASSLMLGLSGNTIYF. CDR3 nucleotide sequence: TGTGCCAGCAGCTTAATGCTGGGCCTCTCTGGAAACACCATATATTTT.

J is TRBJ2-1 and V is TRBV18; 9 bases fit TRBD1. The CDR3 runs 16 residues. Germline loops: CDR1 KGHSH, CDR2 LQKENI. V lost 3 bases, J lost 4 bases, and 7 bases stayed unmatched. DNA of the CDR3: TGTGCCAGCTCACCTAAACAGGGGGCGGATTACAATGAGCAGTTCTTC. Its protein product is CASSPKQGADYNEQFF.

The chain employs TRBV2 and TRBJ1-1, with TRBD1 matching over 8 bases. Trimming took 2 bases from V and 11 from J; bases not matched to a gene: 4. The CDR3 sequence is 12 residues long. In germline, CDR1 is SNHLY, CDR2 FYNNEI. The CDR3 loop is CASSEQGAMAFF. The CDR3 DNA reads TGTGCCAGCAGTGAACAGGGGGCGATGGCTTTCTTT.

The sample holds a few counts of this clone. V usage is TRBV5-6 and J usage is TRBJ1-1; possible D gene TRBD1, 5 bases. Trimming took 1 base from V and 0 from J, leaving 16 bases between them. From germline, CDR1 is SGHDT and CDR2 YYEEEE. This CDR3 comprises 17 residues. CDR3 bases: TGTGCCAGCAGCTTGTTAGGGGTTCGGGCGATGAACACTGAAGCTTTCTTT. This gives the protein CASSLLGVRAMNTEAFF.

The CDR3 DNA reads TGTGCCAGCAGCTTGGATCCGGGGTTGAACACTGAAGCTTTCTTT. Protein product: CASSLDPGLNTEAFF. The rearrangement links TRBV5-4 to TRBJ1-1; D uncertain. The length of the CDR3 is 15 residues. In germline, CDR1 is SGHNT, CDR2 YYREEE (reference sequence). Trimming left V 0 bases short and J 0 bases short, with 9 bases between.